The rows below give T cell receptor beta chains drawn from one sample of a study of beta chain features in type 1 diabetes. Generated by immunoSEQ multiplex PCR, the TCRdb table keeps only in-frame clones and is missing some. The sample holds a few hundred thousand clones, about 15% seen once. The specimen was naive CD4+ T cells from blood. These receptors were taken from a young woman in good health. Each CDR3 is given with its conserved first and last residue. A D gene is named only where the DNA matches it firmly.

j_call | d_call | v_call | cdr3_length | cdr3_aa
TRBJ2-7 | . | TRBV7-9 | 14 | CASSLEGRRLEQYF
TRBJ2-7 | . | TRBV5-1 | 13 | CASSQDSTYEQYF
TRBJ2-7 | . | TRBV5-4 | 13 | CASSLPVSYEQYF
TRBJ2-5 | TRBD1 | TRBV5-1 | 16 | CASSPQWTGGVETQYF
TRBJ2-2 | TRBD1 | TRBV14 | 17 | CASSQRLGQGVTGELFF
TRBJ2-7 | . | TRBV28 | 13 | CASGGRVSYEQYF
TRBJ1-1 | TRBD1 | TRBV12-5 | 13 | CASGRTGNTEAFF
TRBJ2-7 | . | TRBV27 | 14 | CASSSGLSHYEQYF
TRBJ1-5 | TRBD1 | TRBV28 | 15 | CASYPGTGGNQPQHF
TRBJ2-7 | . | TRBV28 | 15 | CASSLGPRGKYEQYF
TRBJ2-2 | . | TRBV5-4 | 16 | CASSLASGANTGELFF
TRBJ2-3 | TRBD1 | TRBV6-5 | 15 | CASSPNRGRTDTQYF
TRBJ2-7 | TRBD1 | TRBV25-1 | 15 | CASSGGQGSSYEQYF
TRBJ1-3 | . | TRBV28 | 14 | CASSFEYSGNTIYF
TRBJ1-1 | . | TRBV5-6 | 15 | CASSKVDRASSWAFF
TRBJ2-5 | . | TRBV7-9 | 13 | CASSLNLRETQYF
TRBJ2-6 | . | TRBV28 | 16 | CASRVQASSGANVLTF
TRBJ2-1 | TRBD2 | TRBV14 | 15 | CASSQQLGLAGGEFF
TRBJ2-7 | . | TRBV6-5 | 15 | CASSYSVNGNYEQYF
TRBJ2-7 | TRBD1 | TRBV6-6 | 15 | CASSYGRTGNYEQYF
TRBJ1-2 | TRBD1 | TRBV4-1 | 13 | CASSQDSGGSYTF
TRBJ2-7 | . | TRBV12-5 | 14 | CASGLTRRPYEQYF
TRBJ2-5 | . | TRBV7-2 | 15 | CASSPRRDKQETQYF
TRBJ2-7 | TRBD2 | TRBV19 | 14 | CASSMPSGSGVQYF
TRBJ2-3 | TRBD1 | TRBV7-9 | 15 | CASSPQGANTDTQYF
TRBJ2-7 | TRBD1 | TRBV29-1 | 15 | CSVEDGTGDSYEQYF
TRBJ2-1 | . | TRBV7-9 | 13 | CASSLQGYNEQFF
TRBJ2-7 | . | TRBV7-3 | 13 | CASRWGGSYEQYF
TRBJ1-5 | . | TRBV6-6 | 16 | CASSYHRGVSNQPQHF
TRBJ2-7 | . | TRBV10-3 | 17 | CAISEGSKGPLSYEQYF
TRBJ2-5 | TRBD1 | TRBV25-1 | 15 | CASSEPGQGVETQYF
TRBJ1-1 | . | TRBV18 | 13 | CASLLSTNTEAFF
TRBJ2-7 | . | TRBV14 | 15 | CASSLLGAGRVEQYF
TRBJ2-6 | . | TRBV9 | 16 | CASSVRGSSGANVLTF